The 26 T cell receptor beta chains in this list originate from one sample, sequenced in a study of identical twins. One entry per CDR3 protein, called by TCRdb with MiXCR from the 5' RACE reads. The data show 310,000 or so distinct CDR3 sequences, with more than 8% seen just once and about 7.1% held by the top ten. The same sample was also studied in work on yellow fever vaccine responses in identical twins.

Sequencing was done on a sample of CD8+ T cells sorted from blood. The receptors here all came from a woman under 30 in good health.

Notes on this clonotype: A junction end diverges from the germline sequence, so it may reflect a read error. The chain employs TRBV12-3 or TRBV12-4 and TRBJ2-7; D unclear. The CDR3 length is 14 residues. The CDR3 bases are TGTGCCAGCAGATTAGCCCCAACCCACTACGAGCAGTACTTC. It specifies CASRLAPTHYEQYF.

This clonotype was counted many times. The V call is TRBV5-1, the J call TRBJ2-3, with TRBD2 identical over 8 bases. The CDR3 has 16 residues. Germline assignment: CDR1 SGHRS and CDR2 YFSETQ. V gave up 0 bases and J gave up 2 bases; unmatched junction bases: 5. The CDR3 sequence: CASSLGTSSLTDTQYF. As DNA, the CDR3 is TGCGCCAGCAGCTTGGGGACTAGCAGCCTCACAGATACGCAGTATTTT.

CDR3: CASEGETQYF. In nucleotides, the CDR3 is TGTGCCAGTGAGGGGGAGACCCAGTACTTC. The rearrangement joins TRBV9 to TRBJ2-5; D may be TRBD1 or TRBD2 (5 bases each). CDR3 length: 10 amino acids. Trimming shortened V by 8 bases and J by 5 bases, and 7 bases separated the two germline ends. Per the germline V gene, CDR1 is SGDLS and CDR2 is YYNGEE.

This clonotype was observed a handful of times. The gene calls are TRBV7-2 and TRBJ2-7; TRBD2 aligns across 8 bases. Trimming took 5 bases from V and 3 from J; bases not matched to a gene: 12. The CDR3 consists of 16 residues. Germline V gene data show CDR1 as SGHTA and CDR2 as FQGNSA. The CDR3 DNA reads TGTGCCAGCAGCGCTGACCTGGAGCGGGAGTTCTACGAGCAGTACTTC. Translation: CASSADLEREFYEQYF. The full variable domain, completed using reference TRBV7-2 and TRBJ2-7, is GAGVSQSPSNKVTEKGKDVELRCDPISGHTALYWYRQSLGQGLEFLIYFQGNSAPDKSGLPSDRFSAERTGGSVSTLTIQRTQQEDSAVYLCASSADLEREFYEQYFGPGTRLTVT.

This clonotype has a count of ten or more. The DNA for the CDR3 is TGTGCCAGCAGCGCCCCCCGGACAGGGATTAACTATGGCTACACCTTC. Its translation is CASSAPRTGINYGYTF. The chain employs TRBV9 and TRBJ1-2; TRBD1 matches 8 bases. The CDR3 consists of 16 residues. Germline trimming cut 3 bases from V and 1 base from J; bases unmatched to any gene: 8. Germline V lookup: CDR1 SGDLS, CDR2 YYNGEE.

This clonotype has ten or more counts. The chain couples TRBV6-1 to TRBJ2-2, with 9 bases matching TRBD1. Germline V gene data show CDR1 as MNHNS and CDR2 as SASEGT. The CDR3 length is 14 residues. After removal of 6 bases from V and 4 bases from J, the junction contained 3 bases not matched to a gene. The CDR3 DNA reads TGTGCCAGCAGGGACAGGGGTGGCACCGGGGAGCTGTTTTTT. Translation gives CASRDRGGTGELFF.

Only a few counts were recorded for this clonotype. The chain carries TRBV20-1 and TRBJ2-1; 11 bases are shared with TRBD2. Germline lookup yields CDR1 DFQATT and CDR2 SNEGSKA (reference sequence). V lost 0 bases to trimming and J lost 0 bases; unmatched junction nucleotides: 10. The length of the CDR3 is 19 residues. The CDR3: CSARDRLAGTLVSYNEQFF. CDR3 bases: TGCAGTGCTAGAGATAGACTAGCGGGGACCTTGGTCTCCTACAATGAGCAGTTCTTC.

The chain links TRBV6-5 to TRBJ1-1, with 7 bases identical to TRBD1. This CDR3 has 15 amino acids. J lost 4 bases, V lost 2 bases, and 7 bases had no gene match. Germline V gene data show CDR1 as MNHEY and CDR2 as SVGAGI. The CDR3 reads CASSYASTGSTEAFF. CDR3 nucleotides: TGTGCCAGCAGTTACGCCTCGACAGGGAGCACTGAAGCTTTCTTT.

This clonotype has only a few counts. This sequence joins TRBV27 and TRBJ1-6; D call uncertain. The ends were cut back, 6 bases at V and 5 bases at J, with 17 bases in the middle. CDR3 size: 16 residues. Looked up from germline, CDR1 is MNHEY and CDR2 is SMNVEV (reference sequence). The CDR3 here is CASRDGGGRDNSPLHF. DNA of the CDR3: TGTGCCAGCAGGGACGGCGGAGGGAGGGATAATTCACCCCTCCACTTT.

This clonotype was seen a few times. This chain uses TRBV15 with TRBJ1-1, with unresolved D. The CDR3 runs to 13 residues. Trimming shortened V by 1 base and J by 4 bases, and 7 bases separated the two germline ends. Germline loops: CDR1 LNHNV, CDR2 YYDKDF (reference sequence). Written as DNA, the CDR3 is TGTGCCACCAGCAGAGTTCCGGGCACTGAAGCTTTCTTT. Translated: CATSRVPGTEAFF.

This clonotype was counted only a few times. The chain carries TRBV11-2 and TRBJ2-1; 15 nucleotides line up with TRBD2. The V gene's germline CDR1 is SGHAT and CDR2 FQNNGV. This CDR3 is 14 amino acids long. Trimming cost V 5 bases and J 14 bases; bases outside gene matches: 7. Written as DNA, the CDR3 is TGTGCCAGCAGCACGGGACTAGCGGGAGGTGGAAAGTTCTTC. Its protein is CASSTGLAGGGKFF.

This clonotype showed up many times. CDR3 region: CSVAEVPETQYF. DNA of the CDR3: TGCAGCGTTGCTGAGGTTCCAGAGACCCAGTACTTC. The rearrangement uses TRBV29-1 and TRBJ2-5; D remains ambiguous. CDR1 SQVTM and CDR2 ANQGSEA come from the germline V gene. The V end lost 4 bases, the J end lost 4 bases, and 10 bases lay between the germline ends. This CDR3 comprises 12 residues. Variable domain in full (rest from reference TRBV29-1 and TRBJ2-5): SAVISQKPSRDICQRGTSLTIQCQVDSQVTMMFWYRQQPGQSLTLIATANQGSEATYESGFVIDKFPISRPNLTFSTLTVSNMSPEDSSIYLCSVAEVPETQYFGPGTRLLVL.

There are a few counts of this clonotype. The chain's CDR3 is CSASNMAGNTGELFF. Written as DNA, the CDR3 is TGCAGTGCTAGTAACATGGCGGGGAACACCGGGGAGCTGTTTTTT. V gene TRBV20-1 combines with J gene TRBJ2-2, with D tentatively TRBD2 (5 bases). Looked up from germline, CDR1 is DFQATT and CDR2 is SNEGSKA (reference sequence). Trimming shortened V by 3 bases and J by 1 base, and 12 bases separated the two germline ends. The CDR3 contains 15 residues.

This clonotype was seen repeatedly, ten times or more. V gene TRBV6-2 or TRBV6-3 combines with J gene TRBJ1-5; D is uncertain. The CDR3 spans 12 residues. Germline V CDR1 and CDR2: MNHEY, SVGEGT. Trimming removed 6 bases at V and 6 bases at J, with 9 bases between. CDR3 sequence reads: CASSLSIQPQHF. The CDR3 DNA sequence: TGTGCCAGCAGCCTCAGTATTCAGCCCCAGCATTTT.

V is TRBV29-1 and J is TRBJ2-5; D is possibly TRBD2 (7 bases). Looked up from germline, CDR1 is SQVTM and CDR2 is ANQGSEA. V gave up 5 bases and J gave up 2 bases, with 21 bases separating them. The CDR3 contains 16 residues. The CDR3 DNA sequence: TGCAGCGTTTGGGGGGGAGCTGGGGGGCTGCAAGAGACCCAGTACTTC. Translation gives CSVWGGAGGLQETQYF.

The chain uses TRBV27 and TRBJ2-3, with 11 positions matching TRBD2. CDR3 size: 21 residues. Germline V lookup: CDR1 MNHEY, CDR2 SMNVEV (reference sequence). The J segment lost 9 bases and the V segment lost 0 bases, leaving 23 bases of the junction unmatched. The CDR3 region has the DNA TGTGCCAGCAGTTTATCTTTCCTAGCGGGAGGCCCCGCCAGGCGTTCGAACACGCAGTATTTT. This translates into CASSLSFLAGGPARRSNTQYF.

This clonotype was counted a few times. In DNA form, the CDR3 reads TGTGCCAGCAGCGTCCGGACTAGCGCGAACACCGGGGAGCTGTTTTTT. Its protein product is CASSVRTSANTGELFF. The V and J genes are TRBV9 and TRBJ2-2, with TRBD2 matching over 9 bases. J gave up 0 bases and V 2 bases, and 2 bases lay outside the gene matches. Germline loops: CDR1 SGDLS, CDR2 YYNGEE. This CDR3 spans 16 amino acids. The full variable domain, its missing parts supplied by reference TRBV9 and TRBJ2-2, is DSGVTQTPKHLITATGQRVTLRCSPRSGDLSVYWYQQSLDQGLQFLIQYYNGEERAKGNILERFSAQQFPDLHSELNLSSLELGDSALYFCASSVRTSANTGELFFGEGSRLTVL.

This clonotype appeared a few times. The CDR3 DNA is TGTGCCAGCAGTTTAGCGCCCGGGACATCCGTAACTTTCTTT. Translation: CASSLAPGTSVTFF. J is TRBJ1-1 and V is TRBV12-3 or TRBV12-4, with D possibly being TRBD1 (6 bases). Trimming cost V 0 bases and J 12 bases, with 17 bases left between them. CDR3 length: 14 residues.

The V and J genes are TRBV7-9 and TRBJ2-7; 9 positions match TRBD1. Germline V gene sequence: CDR1 SEHNR, CDR2 FQNEAQ (reference sequence). Trimming cost V 4 bases and J 3 bases; bases outside gene matches: 13. The CDR3 is made up of 17 amino acids. The CDR3 loop is CASSSRDRAFGDYEQYF. The DNA of the CDR3 is TGTGCCAGCAGCTCCCGGGACAGGGCGTTCGGGGACTACGAGCAGTACTTC.

The chain is built from TRBV20-1 and TRBJ1-1, with D hard to call. The CDR3 has 13 amino acids. The V and J ends lost 0 bases and 7 bases respectively, with 12 bases between them. Per germline, CDR1 DFQATT and CDR2 SNEGSKA (reference sequence). The CDR3 bases are TGCAGTGCTAGAGATTTGACGGTCAGTGAAGCTTTCTTT. It yields the protein CSARDLTVSEAFF.

This clonotype appeared many times. This CDR3 is CASSLTPIGSYEQYF. Here the CDR3 DNA reads TGCGCCAGCAGCTTGACCCCCATTGGCTCCTACGAGCAGTACTTC. The rearrangement uses TRBV5-1 and TRBJ2-7, with D unclear. CDR3 size: 15 residues. Germline CDR1 is SGHRS and CDR2 is YFSETQ. Trimming removed 1 base from V and 0 bases from J, with 11 bases in between.

CDR3 protein: CASEYDRAKDGYTF. CDR3 DNA: TGTGCCAGCGAGTACGACAGGGCTAAAGATGGCTACACCTTC. This chain connects TRBV12-3 or TRBV12-4 to TRBJ1-2, with 7 bases aligning to TRBD1. Trimming at V came to 8 bases and at J to 6 bases, leaving 12 bases not matched to a gene. The CDR3 is 14 residues long.

This clonotype was seen only a few times. V usage is TRBV5-1 and J usage is TRBJ1-4, with a possible D match to TRBD1 (5 bases). Germline V gene data show CDR1 as SGHRS and CDR2 as YFSETQ. Trimming removed 4 bases from V and 4 bases from J, with 11 bases in between. The CDR3 consists of 14 residues. CDR3 in amino acids: CASSAGTDNEKLFF. The CDR3 region has the DNA TGCGCCAGCAGCGCCGGGACGGATAATGAAAAACTGTTTTTT.

This clonotype appeared many times. The chain combines TRBV11-2 with TRBJ2-7; D tentatively reads TRBD1 or TRBD2 (5 bases each). Trimming took off 3 bases at V and 3 bases at J, with 18 bases between the two ends. The CDR3 is 16 residues long. Germline CDR1 SGHAT, CDR2 FQNNGV. The CDR3 loop is CASSFRPRDGLYEQYF. The CDR3 DNA reads as TGTGCCAGCAGCTTCAGACCAAGGGACGGCCTCTACGAGCAGTACTTC.

There are many counts of this clonotype. V and J are TRBV28 and TRBJ2-1; D is perhaps TRBD2 (6 bases). The ends were cut back, 6 bases at V and 0 bases at J, with 15 bases in the middle. CDR1 and CDR2 from the germline V gene are MDHEN and SYDVKM. The CDR3 is 16 amino acids. The CDR3 DNA sequence: TGTGCCAGCAGCAAAGGAGGGGCCCCCTCCTACAATGAGCAGTTCTTC. Protein product: CASSKGGAPSYNEQFF.

This clonotype occurred many times. This chain links TRBV12-3 or TRBV12-4 with TRBJ2-5; the D gene could be TRBD1 or TRBD2 (5 bases each). V shed 3 bases and J shed 7 bases, with 15 bases lying between them. The CDR3 sequence is 14 residues long. CDR3 nucleotides: TGTGCCAGCAGTTTCTCTGCCGGGGCTGGGACCCAGTACTTC. Amino acids: CASSFSAGAGTQYF.